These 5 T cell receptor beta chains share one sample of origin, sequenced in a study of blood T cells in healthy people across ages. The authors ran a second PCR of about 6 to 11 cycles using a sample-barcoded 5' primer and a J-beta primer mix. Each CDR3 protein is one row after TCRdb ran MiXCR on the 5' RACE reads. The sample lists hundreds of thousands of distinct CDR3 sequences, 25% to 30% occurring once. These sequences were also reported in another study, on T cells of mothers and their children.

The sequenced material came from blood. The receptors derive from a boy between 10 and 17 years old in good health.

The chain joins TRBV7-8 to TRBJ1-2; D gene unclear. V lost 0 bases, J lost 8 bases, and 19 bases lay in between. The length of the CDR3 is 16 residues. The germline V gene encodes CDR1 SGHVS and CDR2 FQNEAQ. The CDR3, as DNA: TGTGCCAGCAGCTTAGCAGACGGGGATCTAGAAGGAGGCTACACCTTC. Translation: CASSLADGDLEGGYTF.

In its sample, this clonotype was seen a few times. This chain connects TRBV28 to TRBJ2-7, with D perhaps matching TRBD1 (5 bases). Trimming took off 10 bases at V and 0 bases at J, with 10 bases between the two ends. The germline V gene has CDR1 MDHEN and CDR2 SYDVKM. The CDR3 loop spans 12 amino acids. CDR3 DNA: TGTGCCACCGGACATAGCTCCTACGAGCAGTACTTC. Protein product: CATGHSSYEQYF.

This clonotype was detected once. CDR3: CASSPARLQYEQYF. CDR3 coding DNA: TGTGCCAGCAGCCCAGCCCGACTCCAGTACGAGCAGTACTTC. The rearrangement joins TRBV4-2 to TRBJ2-1; D is ambiguous. The J call may not be correct, given that the DNA end is closer to TRBJ2-7. CDR1 and CDR2 (germline): LGHNA, YNFKEQ. This CDR3 spans 14 amino acids.

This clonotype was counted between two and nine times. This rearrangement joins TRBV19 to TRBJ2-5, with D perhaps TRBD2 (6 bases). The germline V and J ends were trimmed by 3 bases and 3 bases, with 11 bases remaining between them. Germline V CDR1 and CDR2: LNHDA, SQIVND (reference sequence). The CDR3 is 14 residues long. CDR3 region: CASSMFSGEETQYF. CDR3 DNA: TGTGCCAGTAGTATGTTTTCGGGGGAAGAGACCCAGTACTTC.

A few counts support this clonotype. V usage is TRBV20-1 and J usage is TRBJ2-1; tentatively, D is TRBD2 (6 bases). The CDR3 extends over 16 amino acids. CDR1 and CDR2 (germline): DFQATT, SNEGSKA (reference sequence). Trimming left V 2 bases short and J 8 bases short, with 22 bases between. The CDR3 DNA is TGCAGTGCTAGACTCCGCTTGGCGGGGCACGGCGATGAGCAGTTCTTC. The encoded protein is CSARLRLAGHGDEQFF.